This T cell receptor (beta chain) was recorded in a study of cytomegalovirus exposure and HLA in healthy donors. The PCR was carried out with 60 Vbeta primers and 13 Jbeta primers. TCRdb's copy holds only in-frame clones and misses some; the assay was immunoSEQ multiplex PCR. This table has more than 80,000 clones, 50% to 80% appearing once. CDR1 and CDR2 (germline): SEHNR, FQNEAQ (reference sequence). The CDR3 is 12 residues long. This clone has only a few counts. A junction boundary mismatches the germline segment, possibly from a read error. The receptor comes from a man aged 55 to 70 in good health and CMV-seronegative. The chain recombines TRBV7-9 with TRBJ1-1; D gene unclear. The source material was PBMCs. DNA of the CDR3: TGTTCCAGCAGTCAGGTGAACACTGAAGCTTTCTTT. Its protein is CSSSQVNTEAFF.